Following are 27 T cell receptor beta chains from one sample sequenced in a study of blood T cells in healthy people across ages. With a J-beta primer mix and a sample-barcoded 5' primer, a second PCR ran about 7 to 12 cycles. MiXCR, run by TCRdb on the 5' RACE reads, gives a single entry per CDR3 protein. The sample has over 950,000 distinct CDR3 sequences; approximately 50% are singletons. Sequencing was performed on blood. Receptors were obtained from a woman in her fifties or sixties in good health.

This clonotype was seen a few times. The V and J genes are TRBV12-3 or TRBV12-4 and TRBJ2-7, with a possible D match to TRBD2 (6 bases). Trimming left V 4 bases short and J 4 bases short, with 11 bases between. The CDR3 has 13 residues. The CDR3 nucleotides are TGTGCCAGCAGTTACGGGAGTGAGTACGAGCAGTACTTC. It translates to CASSYGSEYEQYF.

This clonotype was recorded once. The chain is built from TRBV10-3 and TRBJ2-2; D perhaps matches TRBD1 (5 bases). The V end lost 8 bases, the J end lost 0 bases, and 10 bases lay between the germline ends. The CDR3 is made up of 14 amino acids. Per the germline V gene, CDR1 is ENHRY and CDR2 is SYGVKD. The CDR3 DNA reads as TGTGCCATCTCTAGGGGATCGAACACCGGGGAGCTGTTTTTT. Protein product: CAISRGSNTGELFF.

This clonotype appeared a single time. The CDR3 region is CSAESRDTYNQPQHF. CDR3 sequence (DNA): TGCAGTGCTGAAAGCCGGGACACCTACAATCAGCCCCAGCATTTT. The chain recombines TRBV20-1 with TRBJ1-5, with TRBD1 as a possible D gene (6 bases). This CDR3 is 15 amino acids long. CDR1 is DFQATT, CDR2 SNEGSKA, per germline (reference sequence). Deletions cut 5 bases from V and 3 bases from J, with 17 bases between.

CDR3: CASSLVPLASDTQYF. CDR3 coding DNA: TGTGCCAGCAGCTTAGTCCCCTTAGCCTCAGATACGCAGTATTTT. The chain employs TRBV11-2 and TRBJ2-3; no clear D. CDR1 SGHAT and CDR2 FQNNGV come from the germline V gene. V lost 1 base and J 4 bases, leaving 12 bases between the germline ends. This CDR3 is 15 amino acids long.

Regarding this clonotype: The junction differs from germline at one of its ends, possibly a read error. The chain is built from TRBV4-3 and TRBJ2-7, with D possibly being TRBD1 (6 bases). Per germline, CDR1 LGHNA and CDR2 YSLEER. There are 13 residues in the CDR3. In DNA, the CDR3 is TGCGCCGGCAGCCACGCACAGGGTTACGAGCAGTACTTC. This encodes CAGSHAQGYEQYF.

The genes are TRBV2 and TRBJ2-4; TRBD1 matches 10 bases. The J call is uncertain, as TRBJ2-7 better fits the DNA end. CDR3 length: 14 amino acids. Germline values: CDR1 SNHLY, CDR2 FYNNEI. The CDR3 spells CASRTGTGADEQYF. CDR3 DNA: TGTGCCAGCAGAACCGGGACAGGGGCGGACGAGCAGTACTTC.

The chain carries TRBV27 and TRBJ1-5; 7 nucleotides line up with TRBD1. Germline CDR1 is MNHEY and CDR2 is SMNVEV (reference sequence). V was pared by 2 bases and J by 3 bases, with 4 bases of the junction left unmatched. The CDR3 has 15 amino acids. CDR3 residues: CASSLVGTVNQPQHF. CDR3 in DNA: TGTGCCAGCAGTTTAGTGGGGACAGTCAATCAGCCCCAGCATTTT.

This clonotype showed up just once. The V and J genes are TRBV29-1 and TRBJ2-1, with TRBD2 identical over 9 bases. Germline V gene data show CDR1 as SQVTM and CDR2 as ANQGSEA. CDR3 length equals 12 residues. V lost 6 bases, J lost 11 bases, and 8 bases stayed unmatched. The CDR3 sequence: CSVSQTSGKQFF. The CDR3, as DNA: TGCAGCGTCAGTCAGACTAGCGGTAAGCAGTTCTTC.

CDR3 amino acids: CSVQRGGGGNEQFF. The CDR3 DNA sequence: TGCAGCGTACAAAGGGGGGGAGGGGGTAATGAGCAGTTCTTC. The chain uses TRBV29-1 and TRBJ2-1; D might be TRBD2 (7 bases). The germline V gene has CDR1 SQVTM and CDR2 ANQGSEA. The CDR3 runs to 14 residues. V was trimmed by 6 bases and J by 7 bases, leaving 19 bases between them.

This clonotype was seen a handful of times. V usage is TRBV6-2 or TRBV6-3 and J usage is TRBJ2-4; TRBD1 is a possible D gene (6 bases). The V end was cut by 4 bases, the J end by 10 bases, with 20 bases between. CDR1 and CDR2 (germline): MNHEY, SVGEGT. This CDR3 spans 15 amino acids. CDR3 loop: CASSFSRDTMVIQYF. The CDR3 DNA is TGTGCCAGCAGTTTCTCCCGGGACACTATGGTGATTCAGTACTTC.

The chain combines TRBV20-1 with TRBJ1-5, with 7 bases aligning to TRBD1. Per the germline V gene, CDR1 is DFQATT and CDR2 is SNEGSKA (reference sequence). The CDR3 loop spans 14 amino acids. Trimming cost V 6 bases and J 7 bases; bases outside gene matches: 12. DNA for the CDR3: TGCAGTGCCTCCGGACAGGCTCCATCCCAGCCCCAGCATTTT. It codes for CSASGQAPSQPQHF.

The chain links TRBV30 to TRBJ1-2; D possibly corresponds to TRBD1 (5 bases). The CDR3 length is 13 residues. Germline V gene sequence: CDR1 GTSNPN, CDR2 SVGIG (reference sequence). V shed 6 bases and J shed 3 bases, with 14 bases lying between them. The CDR3 DNA sequence: TGTGCCTGCCCTGACGGGACTCACTATGGCTACACCTTC. It translates to CACPDGTHYGYTF.

This chain connects TRBV6-5 to TRBJ2-1, with 13 bases matching TRBD2. Germline trimming cut 7 bases from V and 9 bases from J; bases unmatched to any gene: 9. The CDR3 has 15 residues. Germline V gene data show CDR1 as MNHEY and CDR2 as SVGAGI. The CDR3 loop reads CASKRLAGGLGEQFF. DNA of the CDR3: TGTGCCAGCAAACGACTAGCGGGAGGATTGGGTGAGCAGTTCTTC.

This chain joins TRBV7-2 and TRBJ2-3, with D possibly TRBD1 on 6 matching bases. The CDR3 contains 16 residues. Germline loops: CDR1 SGHTA, CDR2 FQGNSA. Trimming left V 5 bases short and J 3 bases short, with 18 bases between. CDR3 sequence reads: CASSPHLGTLTDTQYF. Here the CDR3 DNA reads TGTGCCAGCAGCCCGCACCTCGGGACACTGACAGATACGCAGTATTTT.

This clonotype turned up a few times. Since a much larger clone is just one base distant, this may be a read error. This chain connects TRBV29-1 to TRBJ2-3; D may be TRBD1 (6 bases). Per germline, CDR1 SQVTM and CDR2 ANQGSEA. The CDR3 is 13 amino acids. V lost 7 bases and J lost 1, with 12 bases in between. As DNA, the CDR3 is TGCAGCGGTGACGAGGGGGGCACAGATACGCAGTATTTT. This translates into CSGDEGGTDTQYF.

This clonotype showed up just a few times. The chain is built from TRBV7-9 and TRBJ2-5, with 10 bases lining up with TRBD1. This CDR3 spans 15 amino acids. The germline V gene encodes CDR1 SEHNR and CDR2 FQNEAQ (reference sequence). Germline trimming cut 4 bases from V and 5 bases from J; bases unmatched to any gene: 7. CDR3 DNA: TGTGCCAGCAGCTCGGGACAGGGGATTGTCGAGACCCAGTACTTC. Encoded protein: CASSSGQGIVETQYF.

The gene calls are TRBV5-1 and TRBJ2-5; D perhaps matches TRBD1 (6 bases). Trimming stripped 4 bases from V and 5 bases from J, with 12 bases between. The CDR3 has 13 amino acids. Germline CDR1 SGHRS, CDR2 YFSETQ. The CDR3: CASSSVGAETQYF. For the CDR3, the DNA is TGCGCCAGCAGCAGTGTGGGGGCGGAGACCCAGTACTTC.

This chain links TRBV5-1 with TRBJ2-7; maybe TRBD1 (6 bases). Looked up from germline, CDR1 is SGHRS and CDR2 is YFSETQ. Trimming removed 3 bases from V and 7 bases from J, with 17 bases in between. The CDR3 covers 14 residues. The CDR3 is CASSWGPGGNEQYF. DNA for the CDR3: TGCGCCAGCAGCTGGGGGCCCGGAGGTAATGAGCAGTACTTC. Complete variable domain (other parts from reference TRBV5-1 and TRBJ2-7): KAGVTQTPRYLIKTRGQQVTLSCSPISGHRSVSWYQQTPGQGLQFLFEYFSETQRNKGNFPGRFSGRQFSNSRSEMNVSTLELGDSALYLCASSWGPGGNEQYFGPGTRLTVT.

J is TRBJ2-7 and V is TRBV14; 15 bases fit TRBD2. V lost 4 bases, J lost 0 bases, and 7 bases stayed unmatched. This CDR3 is built from 18 residues. The V gene's germline CDR1 is SGHDN and CDR2 FVKESK. CDR3 loop: CASSPWTSGRAVSYEQYF. The CDR3, as DNA: TGTGCCAGCAGCCCGTGGACTAGCGGGAGGGCAGTCTCCTACGAGCAGTACTTC.

This sequence joins TRBV15 and TRBJ1-3; D not resolved. This CDR3 has 15 amino acids. Germline CDR1 LNHNV, CDR2 YYDKDF (reference sequence). Trimming shortened V by 0 bases and J by 2 bases, and 8 bases separated the two germline ends. The DNA of the CDR3 is TGTGCCACCAGCAGAGATCGGAGTACTGGAAACACCATATATTTT. Its translation: CATSRDRSTGNTIYF.

Turning to this clonotype: One end of the junction fails to match germline, which may point to a read error. The chain uses TRBV18 and TRBJ2-5; TRBD2 might be the D (6 bases). The V gene's germline CDR1 is KGHSH and CDR2 LQKENI. The CDR3 totals 14 residues. CDR3 in amino acids: CANSPPTRKETQYF. CDR3 DNA sequence: TGTGCCAACTCACCGCCGACTAGAAAGGAGACCCAGTACTTC.

V and J are TRBV5-1 and TRBJ2-5; TRBD2 agrees at 9 bases. The DNA end is a closer match to TRBJ2-7, so the J assignment may be wrong. This CDR3 has 15 amino acids. Germline V gene sequence: CDR1 SGHRS, CDR2 YFSETQ. The CDR3 loop is CASTLASGVSYEQYF. CDR3 nucleotide sequence: TGCGCCAGCACCCTTGCTAGCGGGGTCTCCTACGAGCAGTACTTC.

This sequence joins TRBV11-1 and TRBJ2-7, with TRBD2 identical over 7 bases. V lost 4 bases and J lost 3; bases outside the gene matches: 12. The CDR3 contains 16 residues. CDR1 SGHAT and CDR2 FQDESV come from the germline V gene (reference sequence). CDR3 DNA: TGTGCCAGCAGCTGGAGTGGTCCGGGGGGATACTACGAGCAGTACTTC. This gives the protein CASSWSGPGGYYEQYF.

This sequence joins TRBV7-2 and TRBJ1-6; tentative D call: TRBD1 (6 bases). Germline assignment: CDR1 SGHTA and CDR2 FQGNSA. Trimming removed 2 bases at V and 6 bases at J, with 11 bases between. CDR3 length: 15 residues. Here the CDR3 reads CASSLPTGSNSPLHF. The CDR3 DNA is TGTGCCAGCAGCTTACCTACAGGGAGTAATTCACCCCTCCACTTT.

This clonotype was detected a few times. The V and J genes are TRBV29-1 and TRBJ2-7; tentatively, D is TRBD2 (6 bases). The CDR3 length is 16 residues. Germline V gene lookup returns CDR1 SQVTM and CDR2 ANQGSEA. Trimming cost V 7 bases and J 7 bases, with 29 bases left between them. CDR3 nucleotides: TGCAGCGCCCGGGCTGAGGGTGGAGGGATCCTCCGTGAGCAGTACTTC. Translation gives CSARAEGGGILREQYF.

The rearrangement uses TRBV27 and TRBJ2-2, with 13 bases aligning to TRBD2. Germline CDR1 is MNHEY and CDR2 is SMNVEV (reference sequence). V gave up 2 bases and J gave up 9 bases; unmatched junction bases: 6. The CDR3 runs to 16 residues. The CDR3, as DNA: TGTGCCAGCAGTTTACGAGGACTAGCGGGAGCCCGGGAGCTGTTTTTT. Protein: CASSLRGLAGARELFF.

This chain uses TRBV5-1 with TRBJ1-1; D gene uncertain. With 0 bases removed from V and 0 bases from J, the gap between germline ends came to 9 bases. Germline-derived CDR1 and CDR2 are SGHRS and YFSETQ. CDR3 size: 15 residues. The CDR3 nucleotides are TGCGCCAGCAGCTTGGATGCGAATTTGAACACTGAAGCTTTCTTT. This codes for CASSLDANLNTEAFF.